This passage covers 22 T cell receptor beta chains from one sample sequenced in a study of CD8 T cells in ankylosing spondylitis (dated 2017 in TCRdb). Libraries were prepared through 5' RACE. The instrument given in TCRdb is Illumina MiSeq. TCRdb handled the public reads itself, with Q25 trimming in fastp and clone calling in MiXCR, and kept productive beta chains. Entries are consolidated by CDR3 protein sequence, retaining the most common genes and DNA. The sample includes about 40,000 distinct CDR3 sequences, with 16% observed a single time. The ten biggest clones cover 35% to 50% of the sample. The sequencing input was blood. The receptors here all came from a male donor with ankylosing spondylitis or in good health (not recorded which).

This clonotype was seen ten or more times. This chain connects TRBV12-3 or TRBV12-4 to TRBJ2-2, with D possibly matching TRBD1 (5 bases). The V and J ends lost 5 bases and 4 bases respectively, with 14 bases between them. The CDR3 loop spans 15 amino acids. This CDR3 is CASSLTVRFTGELFF. CDR3 DNA: TGTGCCAGCAGTCTGACAGTTAGGTTCACCGGGGAGCTGTTTTTT.

This clonotype occurred a few times. V is TRBV27 and J is TRBJ2-2; D is possibly TRBD2 (5 bases). The CDR3 has 14 amino acids. Trimming took off 7 bases at V and 6 bases at J, with 15 bases between the two ends. The germline gives CDR1 MNHEY, CDR2 SMNVEV (reference sequence). The CDR3 region is CASTHVRGSGELFF. The DNA of the CDR3 is TGTGCCAGCACCCATGTTCGGGGTTCCGGGGAGCTGTTTTTT.

This clonotype showed up just a few times. V is TRBV6-2 or TRBV6-3 and J is TRBJ2-3, with 8 bases aligning to TRBD2. CDR1 MNHEY and CDR2 SVGEGT come from the germline V gene. CDR3 length: 14 residues. V shed 5 bases, J shed 4 bases, and the junction held 5 bases outside the gene matches. The CDR3 sequence is CASSEAGAADTQYF. The CDR3 DNA is TGTGCCAGCAGTGAAGCGGGGGCCGCAGATACGCAGTATTTT.

The rearrangement links TRBV6-2 or TRBV6-3 to TRBJ2-2; D gene uncertain. V lost 1 base to trimming and J lost 0 bases, with 12 bases between them. The CDR3 is made up of 17 amino acids. CDR1 is MNHEY and CDR2 is SVGEGT in the germline V gene. CDR3 nucleotides: TGTGCCAGCAGTTACTTGATTCCTAACGCGAACACCGGGGAGCTGTTTTTT. As protein: CASSYLIPNANTGELFF.

A few counts support this clonotype. The chain uses TRBV25-1 and TRBJ2-7; D is undetermined. CDR3 length: 9 residues. Trimming cost V 6 bases and J 7 bases, with 4 bases left between them. Germline lookup yields CDR1 MGHDK and CDR2 SYGVNS. CDR3 coding DNA: TGTGCCAGCAGCTGTGAGCAGTACTTC. It encodes CASSCEQYF.

This clonotype was counted a few times. This chain links TRBV5-1 with TRBJ1-1, with 7 nucleotides matching TRBD1. Losses at the gene ends were 5 bases for V and 1 base for J; bases not matched to a gene: 5. CDR1 SGHRS and CDR2 YFSETQ come from the germline V gene. This CDR3 region has 14 residues. The CDR3 DNA follows: TGCGCCAGCAGGGGGACAGCGAAGAACACTGAAGCTTTCTTT. Translation gives CASRGTAKNTEAFF.

This clonotype was observed a few times. This chain joins TRBV2 and TRBJ2-1; the match to TRBD2 covers 10 bases. This CDR3 is 15 amino acids long. Germline loops: CDR1 SNHLY, CDR2 FYNNEI. V shed 6 bases and J 6 bases; nucleotides not matched to a gene: 8. CDR3 residues: CASRLSGGASNEQFF. CDR3 nucleotides: TGTGCCAGCAGACTCAGCGGGGGGGCCTCCAATGAGCAGTTCTTC. Complete variable domain (other parts from reference TRBV2 and TRBJ2-1): EPEVTQTPSHQVTQMGQEVILRCVPISNHLYFYWYRQILGQKVEFLVSFYNNEISEKSEIFDDQFSVERPDGSNFTLKIRSTKLEDSAMYFCASRLSGGASNEQFFGPGTRLTVL.

This clonotype has a handful of counts. This rearrangement joins TRBV20-1 to TRBJ2-1, with TRBD1 as a possible D gene (5 bases). Per the germline V gene, CDR1 is DFQATT and CDR2 is SNEGSKA (reference sequence). The CDR3 loop spans 15 amino acids. Trimming took off 2 bases at V and 4 bases at J, with 15 bases between the two ends. For the CDR3, the DNA is TGCAGTGCTAGAAGTGTGCAGGGTAGTTACAATGAGCAGTTCTTC. This encodes CSARSVQGSYNEQFF.

V gene TRBV4-3 combines with J gene TRBJ1-2, with D perhaps matching TRBD1 (5 bases). V lost 0 bases to trimming and J lost 4 bases, with 18 bases between them. Looked up from germline, CDR1 is LGHNA and CDR2 is YSLEER. This CDR3 has 17 residues. The CDR3 DNA sequence: TGCGCCAGCAGCCAAGATCTAGGGGTGGAGACCCTCTATGGCTACACCTTC. Protein product: CASSQDLGVETLYGYTF.

This chain links TRBV5-1 with TRBJ2-2; D not certain. In germline, CDR1 is SGHRS, CDR2 YFSETQ. The V and J ends lost 4 bases and 1 base respectively, with 8 bases between them. CDR3 length: 14 amino acids. The CDR3 nucleotides are TGCGCCAGCAGCCCGGGTCTGAACACCGGGGAGCTGTTTTTT. Protein sequence: CASSPGLNTGELFF. Together with reference TRBV5-1 and TRBJ2-2, the CDR3 gives the full variable domain: KAGVTQTPRYLIKTRGQQVTLSCSPISGHRSVSWYQQTPGQGLQFLFEYFSETQRNKGNFPGRFSGRQFSNSRSEMNVSTLELGDSALYLCASSPGLNTGELFFGEGSRLTVL.

This chain uses TRBV5-1 with TRBJ2-5; D is possibly TRBD2 (6 bases). From germline, CDR1 is SGHRS and CDR2 YFSETQ. The CDR3 covers 16 residues. Trimming took off 0 bases at V and 4 bases at J, with 16 bases between the two ends. CDR3 nucleotides: TGCGCCAGCAGCTTGGCCGGGGACTCCCTCACAGAGACCCAGTACTTC. Amino acids: CASSLAGDSLTETQYF.

V usage is TRBV28 and J usage is TRBJ2-2; D uncertain. Germline CDR1 is MDHEN and CDR2 is SYDVKM. The CDR3 is 12 residues long. Trimming took 4 bases from V and 4 from J, leaving 4 bases between them. The CDR3: CASSSVTGELFF. CDR3 bases: TGTGCCAGCAGTTCCGTCACCGGGGAGCTGTTTTTT.

This clonotype was seen only once. This chain connects TRBV4-3 to TRBJ2-1, with D unresolved. The V gene lost 0 bases and the J gene lost 2 bases, with 11 bases spanning the gap. The germline gives CDR1 LGHNA, CDR2 YSLEER. The CDR3 consists of 16 residues. The CDR3 loop reads CASSQENRATYNEQFF. CDR3 sequence (DNA): TGCGCCAGCAGCCAAGAGAACCGGGCGACCTACAATGAGCAGTTCTTC.

This chain links TRBV5-1 with TRBJ2-5, with 11 bases fitting TRBD2. The germline V gene encodes CDR1 SGHRS and CDR2 YFSETQ. V shed 0 bases, J shed 4 bases, and the junction held 5 bases outside the gene matches. CDR3 length equals 16 residues. The CDR3 sequence is CASSLEAGLAGETQYF. For the CDR3, the DNA is TGCGCCAGCAGCTTGGAAGCCGGACTAGCGGGAGAGACCCAGTACTTC.

The rearrangement links TRBV12-3 or TRBV12-4 to TRBJ1-5; a possible D gene is TRBD1 (5 bases). The CDR3 is 13 residues long. The ends were cut back, 3 bases at V and 7 bases at J, with 10 bases in the middle. The CDR3 sequence is CASSLQGRQPQHF. The DNA of the CDR3 is TGTGCCAGCAGTTTGCAGGGCAGGCAGCCCCAGCATTTT.

The chain links TRBV25-1 to TRBJ1-1, with D possibly TRBD1 on 5 matching bases. The CDR3 length is 14 residues. From germline, CDR1 is MGHDK and CDR2 SYGVNS. Trimming stripped 3 bases from V and 1 base from J, with 9 bases between. CDR3 sequence reads: CASSEGGANTEAFF. The CDR3 nucleotides are TGTGCCAGCAGTGAGGGGGGAGCGAACACTGAAGCTTTCTTT.

The rearrangement uses TRBV7-9 and TRBJ1-2, with 7 bases lining up with TRBD1. After removal of 3 bases from V and 8 bases from J, the junction contained 6 bases not matched to a gene. Germline CDR1 and CDR2: SEHNR and FQNEAQ (reference sequence). The CDR3 has 13 residues. The CDR3 sequence: CASSFGTAYGYTF. The CDR3 bases are TGTGCCAGCAGCTTCGGGACAGCTTACGGCTACACCTTC.

The table lists this clonotype with many counts. The chain's CDR3 is CATSRGRRGTEAFF. The CDR3 region has the DNA TGTGCCACCAGCAGAGGACGGAGGGGCACTGAAGCTTTCTTT. The rearrangement joins TRBV15 to TRBJ1-1, with D possibly matching TRBD1 (5 bases). Trimming pared 1 base from V and 4 bases from J, leaving 10 bases between. Germline V lookup: CDR1 LNHNV, CDR2 YYDKDF (reference sequence). The CDR3 is made up of 14 amino acids.

This clonotype was counted between two and nine times. The chain recombines TRBV28 with TRBJ2-1; TRBD2 might be the D (5 bases). The germline V gene has CDR1 MDHEN and CDR2 SYDVKM. V was clipped by 7 bases and J by 4 bases, with 17 bases between them. The CDR3 extends over 15 amino acids. The CDR3 is CASTRRTSGYNEQFF. The DNA for the CDR3 is TGTGCCAGCACCCGGCGGACCAGCGGATACAATGAGCAGTTCTTC.

This clonotype was counted only a few times. The chain couples TRBV9 to TRBJ1-4; D perhaps matches TRBD1 (5 bases). V lost 3 bases to trimming and J lost 8 bases, with 11 bases between them. This CDR3 comprises 13 residues. Germline V CDR1 and CDR2: SGDLS, YYNGEE. The CDR3 coding sequence is TGTGCCAGCAGCGAGGCAGGGTCGGAAAAACTGTTTTTT. Translated: CASSEAGSEKLFF.

This clonotype was recorded a few times. V is TRBV20-1 and J is TRBJ2-1, with TRBD2 as a possible D gene (6 bases). The CDR3 contains 15 residues. In germline, CDR1 is DFQATT, CDR2 SNEGSKA (reference sequence). V dropped 1 base and J dropped 7 bases, with 17 bases sitting between them. The CDR3 region has the DNA TGCAGTGCTAGAGTGGCGGGACTTGTCGTAAATGAGCAGTTCTTC. Residues: CSARVAGLVVNEQFF.

The chain uses TRBV19 and TRBJ2-1; the D gene is possibly TRBD1 (5 bases). The CDR3 extends over 13 amino acids. Germline V gene data show CDR1 as LNHDA and CDR2 as SQIVND (reference sequence). V was cut by 4 bases and J by 7 bases, with 11 bases left in between. CDR3 protein: CASSNLKGNEQFF. The CDR3 nucleotides read TGTGCCAGTAGTAACCTTAAGGGGAATGAGCAGTTCTTC.